One and the same sample provided the 21 T cell receptor beta chains below, sequenced in a study of T cell responses to AZD1222 COVID-19 vaccine. TCRdb's copy holds only in-frame clones and misses some; the assay was immunoSEQ multiplex PCR. There are about 100,000 clones in the sample; approximately 86% occur only once, and 5.5% to 7% lies in the top ten. The specimen was peripheral blood, collected on day 0 of AZD1222 vaccination. The receptors originated from an adult in good health.

The V gene is TRBV2, the J gene TRBJ1-2; weak D call: TRBD1 (6 bases). The CDR3 runs to 14 residues. Germline CDR1 and CDR2: SNHLY and FYNNEI. V was trimmed by 7 bases and J by 0 bases, leaving 12 bases between them. CDR3 DNA sequence: TGTGCCAGCACCCTGACAGGAACTAACTATGGCTACACCTTC. Its translation: CASTLTGTNYGYTF.

The rearrangement links TRBV10-1 to TRBJ2-2, with 8 bases aligning to TRBD1. The CDR3 consists of 15 residues. The ends lost 0 bases at V and 6 bases at J; junction bases unmatched: 3. In germline, CDR1 is WNHNN, CDR2 SYGVQD (reference sequence). The CDR3 coding sequence is TGCGCCAGCAGTGAGTCGGACAGGGTCCCCGGGGAGCTGTTTTTT. It is translated as CASSESDRVPGELFF.

The rearrangement links TRBV19 to TRBJ1-5, with D possibly matching TRBD1 (6 bases). The CDR3 loop spans 16 amino acids. Trimming took off 7 bases at V and 4 bases at J, with 20 bases between the two ends. Germline CDR1 LNHDA, CDR2 SQIVND (reference sequence). DNA for the CDR3: TGTGCCAGTATGTCGGGAGGCCAGGGGAGAAATCAGCCCCAGCATTTT. Its translation: CASMSGGQGRNQPQHF.

The chain recombines TRBV6-2 or TRBV6-3 with TRBJ2-1, with 7 bases fitting TRBD2. Trimming took 0 bases from V and 2 from J; bases not matched to a gene: 10. The CDR3 contains 18 residues. Germline V gene sequence: CDR1 MNHEY, CDR2 SVGEGT. The CDR3 DNA reads as TGTGCCAGCAGTTACTCGAACCAGCGGGGCCCCACCTACAATGAGCAGTTCTTC. It is translated as CASSYSNQRGPTYNEQFF.

This chain connects TRBV10-3 to TRBJ1-6, with 10 bases aligning to TRBD1. CDR3 length: 13 amino acids. Per the germline V gene, CDR1 is ENHRY and CDR2 is SYGVKD. Trimming at V came to 9 bases and at J to 9 bases, leaving 5 bases not matched to a gene. The CDR3 nucleotides are TGTGCCATTCAGGGGGACAGGGGTTCACCCCTCCACTTT. Its protein is CAIQGDRGSPLHF.

The CDR3 sequence is CAGTGELFF. The DNA for the CDR3 is TGTGCCGGGACCGGGGAGCTGTTTTTT. V and J are TRBV12-3 or TRBV12-4 and TRBJ2-2; D is unresolved. Trimming removed 11 bases from V and 5 bases from J, with 3 bases in between. The CDR3 is 9 amino acids.

This clone was seen once. The chain recombines TRBV6-5 with TRBJ1-2, with 8 bases that match TRBD1. The V gene end was trimmed by 4 bases and the J gene end by 5 bases; junction bases not matched to a gene: 9. The CDR3 is 15 residues long. CDR1 is MNHEY and CDR2 is SVGAGI in the germline V gene. CDR3 nucleotide sequence: TGTGCCAGCAGTTTTCAGGGGGCCAAAGGGTATGGCTACACCTTC. Protein product: CASSFQGAKGYGYTF.

This chain joins TRBV18 and TRBJ2-1; TRBD2 aligns across 11 bases. The CDR3 length is 18 residues. Germline V lookup: CDR1 KGHSH, CDR2 LQKENI. V trimming: 3 bases; J trimming: 1 base; junction bases outside the gene matches: 8. The CDR3 DNA sequence: TGTGCCAGCTCACCGACGGGGACTAGCGGAGGATCCTACAATGAGCAGTTCTTC. As protein: CASSPTGTSGGSYNEQFF.

The CDR3 is CASSDLRGWETQYF. The DNA for the CDR3 is TGTGCCAGCAGTGATCTCAGGGGCTGGGAGACCCAGTACTTC. The chain combines TRBV27 with TRBJ2-5, with D maybe TRBD1 (6 bases). From germline, CDR1 is MNHEY and CDR2 SMNVEV (reference sequence). The CDR3 loop spans 14 amino acids. V was clipped by 5 bases and J by 5 bases, with 15 bases between them.

The gene calls are TRBV11-2 and TRBJ1-5; 10 positions agree with TRBD1. Germline trimming cut 5 bases from V and 7 bases from J; bases unmatched to any gene: 8. This CDR3 spans 15 amino acids. Germline lookup yields CDR1 SGHAT and CDR2 FQNNGV. CDR3 loop: CASSVGGQGGQPQHF. The CDR3 coding sequence is TGTGCCAGCAGCGTAGGAGGACAGGGGGGGCAGCCCCAGCATTTT.

The chain is built from TRBV24-1 and TRBJ2-1; D unresolved. Trimming stripped 8 bases from V and 4 bases from J, with 11 bases between. The CDR3 has 13 residues. CDR1 and CDR2 from the germline V gene are KGHDR and SFDVKD. The CDR3 region is CATTSPLYNEQFF. DNA of the CDR3: TGTGCCACCACGAGTCCCTTGTACAATGAGCAGTTCTTC.

The rearrangement uses TRBV7-9 and TRBJ1-5; tentative D call: TRBD1 (6 bases). The germline gives CDR1 SEHNR, CDR2 FQNEAQ (reference sequence). This CDR3 is built from 16 residues. The germline V and J ends were trimmed by 4 bases and 2 bases, with 15 bases remaining between them. The CDR3: CASSSIQGVGNQPQHF. The CDR3 region has the DNA TGTGCCAGCAGCTCGATACAGGGAGTGGGCAATCAGCCCCAGCATTTT.

The rearrangement joins TRBV12-5 to TRBJ1-5; TRBD1 matches at 9 bases. CDR1 is LGHNT and CDR2 is FRNRAP in the germline V gene. V lost 1 base, J lost 7 bases, and 8 bases stayed unmatched. This CDR3 is built from 16 residues. This chain's CDR3 is CASGLDRTGESQPQHF. In DNA, the CDR3 is TGTGCTAGTGGTTTGGATAGGACAGGGGAGAGCCAGCCCCAGCATTTT.

V is TRBV28 and J is TRBJ2-3; no clear D gene. In germline, CDR1 is MDHEN, CDR2 SYDVKM. The CDR3 contains 13 residues. The V gene lost 5 bases and the J gene lost 1 base, with 7 bases spanning the gap. Here the CDR3 reads CASSRGGTDTQYF. The CDR3 DNA reads TGTGCCAGCAGTCGCGGCGGCACAGATACGCAGTATTTT.

This clone was counted between two and nine times. V gene TRBV7-2 combines with J gene TRBJ2-7; 9 nucleotides match TRBD1. This CDR3 contains 15 residues. Germline values: CDR1 SGHTA, CDR2 FQGNSA. The ends lost 5 bases at V and 4 bases at J; junction bases unmatched: 9. As DNA, the CDR3 is TGTGCCAGCAGCCCGGTGGGCGACAGGGGGTACGAGCAGTACTTC. Its protein product is CASSPVGDRGYEQYF.

CDR3 sequence: CASSWTGGDTEAFF. CDR3 nucleotide sequence: TGTGCCAGCAGCTGGACAGGGGGGGACACTGAAGCTTTCTTT. The gene calls are TRBV5-4 and TRBJ1-1; 10 bases map to TRBD1. Germline V gene lookup returns CDR1 SGHNT and CDR2 YYREEE (reference sequence). This CDR3 has 14 amino acids. The V and J ends lost 3 bases and 3 bases, in that order; junction bases with no gene match: 2.

The CDR3 is CATSRARGSSNQPQHF. The CDR3 nucleotides are TGTGCCACCAGCAGAGCTAGGGGCAGTAGCAATCAGCCCCAGCATTTT. The genes are TRBV15 and TRBJ1-5, with a tentative D call TRBD1 (5 bases). V lost 1 base and J lost 0, with 10 bases in between. The CDR3 is 16 amino acids. Per germline, CDR1 LNHNV and CDR2 YYDKDF (reference sequence).

The chain is built from TRBV30 and TRBJ1-2, with a tentative D call TRBD1 (5 bases). The V and J ends lost 3 bases and 2 bases respectively, with 7 bases between them. The CDR3 has 12 amino acids. CDR1 GTSNPN and CDR2 SVGIG come from the germline V gene (reference sequence). DNA of the CDR3: TGTGCCTGGAGAGGGGAGAACTATGGCTACACCTTC. It is translated as CAWRGENYGYTF.

This clone was seen just once. This chain uses TRBV6-2 or TRBV6-3 with TRBJ2-1; D is undetermined. The germline CDR1 and CDR2 sequences are MNHEY and SVGEGT. V shed 5 bases and J shed 9 bases, with 20 bases lying between them. The CDR3 has 15 amino acids. CDR3: CASSPTTLGIGEQFF. CDR3 bases: TGTGCCAGCAGTCCGACGACCTTGGGGATTGGTGAGCAGTTCTTC.

The V gene is TRBV19, the J gene TRBJ2-2; D call uncertain. This CDR3 contains 13 residues. The germline V gene encodes CDR1 LNHDA and CDR2 SQIVND (reference sequence). V lost 4 bases and J lost 6, with 9 bases in between. This CDR3 is CASSTDRAGELFF. CDR3 in DNA: TGTGCCAGTAGTACCGACCGGGCCGGGGAGCTGTTTTTT. Drawing the rest from reference TRBV19 and TRBJ2-2, the complete variable domain is DGGITQSPKYLFRKEGQNVTLSCEQNLNHDAMYWYRQDPGQGLRLIYYSQIVNDFQKGDIAEGYSVSREKKESFPLTVTSAQKNPTAFYLCASSTDRAGELFFGEGSRLTVL.

This chain links TRBV6-1 with TRBJ1-2; D ambiguous. CDR3 size: 16 residues. V lost 4 bases and J lost 4, with 19 bases in between. Germline assignment: CDR1 MNHNS and CDR2 SASEGT. CDR3 amino acids: CASSATVGVLGYGYTF. CDR3 in DNA: TGTGCCAGCAGTGCCACTGTCGGGGTTTTAGGCTATGGCTACACCTTC.